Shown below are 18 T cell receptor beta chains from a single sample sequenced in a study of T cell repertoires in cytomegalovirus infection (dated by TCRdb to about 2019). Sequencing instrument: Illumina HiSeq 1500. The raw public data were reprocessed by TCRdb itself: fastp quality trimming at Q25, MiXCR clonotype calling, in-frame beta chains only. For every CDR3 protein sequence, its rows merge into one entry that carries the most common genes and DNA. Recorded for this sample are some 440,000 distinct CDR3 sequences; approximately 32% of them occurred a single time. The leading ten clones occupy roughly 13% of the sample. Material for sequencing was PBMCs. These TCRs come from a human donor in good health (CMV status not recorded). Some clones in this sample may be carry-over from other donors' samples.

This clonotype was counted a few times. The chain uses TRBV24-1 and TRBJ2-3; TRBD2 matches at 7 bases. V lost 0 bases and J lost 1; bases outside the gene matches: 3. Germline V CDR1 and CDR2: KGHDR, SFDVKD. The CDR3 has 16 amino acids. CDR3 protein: CATSDLLAGGTDTQYF. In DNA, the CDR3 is TGTGCCACCAGTGATTTGCTCGCGGGGGGCACAGATACGCAGTATTTT.

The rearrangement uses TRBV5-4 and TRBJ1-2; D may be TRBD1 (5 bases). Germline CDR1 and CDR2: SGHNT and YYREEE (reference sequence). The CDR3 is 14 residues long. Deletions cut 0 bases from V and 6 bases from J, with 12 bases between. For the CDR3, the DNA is TGTGCCAGCAGCTTGGCTGGGGGTTCCGATGGCTACACCTTC. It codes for CASSLAGGSDGYTF. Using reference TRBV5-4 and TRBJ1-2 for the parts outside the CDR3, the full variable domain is ETGVTQSPTHLIKTRGQQVTLRCSSQSGHNTVSWYQQALGQGPQFIFQYYREEENGRGNFPPRFSGLQFPNYSSELNVNALELDDSALYLCASSLAGGSDGYTFGSGTRLTVV.

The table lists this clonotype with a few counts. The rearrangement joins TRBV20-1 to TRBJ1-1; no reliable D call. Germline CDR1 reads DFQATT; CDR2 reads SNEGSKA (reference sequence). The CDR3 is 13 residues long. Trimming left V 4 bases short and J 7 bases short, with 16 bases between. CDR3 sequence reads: CSATGPREGEAFF. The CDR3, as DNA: TGCAGTGCTACCGGGCCTCGCGAAGGTGAAGCTTTCTTT.

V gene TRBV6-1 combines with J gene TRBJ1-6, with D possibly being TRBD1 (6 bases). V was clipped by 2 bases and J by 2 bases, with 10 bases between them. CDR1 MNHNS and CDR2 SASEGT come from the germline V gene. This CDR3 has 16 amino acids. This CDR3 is CASSESGETYNSPLHF. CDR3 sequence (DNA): TGTGCCAGCAGTGAATCAGGGGAAACCTATAATTCACCCCTCCACTTT.

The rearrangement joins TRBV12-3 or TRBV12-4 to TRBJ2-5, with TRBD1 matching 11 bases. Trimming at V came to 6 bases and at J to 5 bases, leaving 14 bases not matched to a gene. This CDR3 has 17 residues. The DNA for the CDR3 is TGTGCCAGCAGCAATCCCGGGACAGGGGGTTTGGAGGAGACCCAGTACTTC. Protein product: CASSNPGTGGLEETQYF.

Written as DNA, the CDR3 is TGTGCCAGCAGCCATAGGGCCGGGACTAGACCCAGCAATGTGCCGTTCTTC. This encodes CASSHRAGTRPSNVPFF. The chain carries TRBV7-2 and TRBJ2-1; 8 bases align to TRBD2. The V and J ends lost 5 bases and 15 bases, in that order; junction bases with no gene match: 24. In germline, CDR1 is SGHTA, CDR2 FQGNSA. The CDR3 loop spans 17 amino acids. Full variable domain (remainder filled in from reference TRBV7-2 and TRBJ2-1): GAGVSQSPSNKVTEKGKDVELRCDPISGHTALYWYRQSLGQGLEFLIYFQGNSAPDKSGLPSDRFSAERTGGSVSTLTIQRTQQEDSAVYLCASSHRAGTRPSNVPFFGPGTRLTVL.

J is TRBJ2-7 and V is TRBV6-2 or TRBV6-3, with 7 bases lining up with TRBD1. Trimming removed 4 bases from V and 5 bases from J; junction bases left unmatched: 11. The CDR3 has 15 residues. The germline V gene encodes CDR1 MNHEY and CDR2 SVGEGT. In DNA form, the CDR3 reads TGTGCCAGCAGTTCCCGACAGGGAGATAAGGACGAGCAGTACTTC. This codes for CASSSRQGDKDEQYF.

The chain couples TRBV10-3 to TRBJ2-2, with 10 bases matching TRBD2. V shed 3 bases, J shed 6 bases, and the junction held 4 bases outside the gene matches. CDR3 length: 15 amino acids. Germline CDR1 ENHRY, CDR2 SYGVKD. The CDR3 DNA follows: TGTGCCATCAGTGATAGCGGGGGGTTGGCCGGGGAGCTGTTTTTT. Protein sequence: CAISDSGGLAGELFF.

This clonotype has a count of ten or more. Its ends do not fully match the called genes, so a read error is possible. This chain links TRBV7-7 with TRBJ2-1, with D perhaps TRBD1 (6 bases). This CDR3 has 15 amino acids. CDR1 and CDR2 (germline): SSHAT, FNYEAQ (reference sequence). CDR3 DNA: TGTGCTAGCAGCGCAACCCTACAGGGTTCCAATGAGCAGTTCTTC. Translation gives CASSATLQGSNEQFF.

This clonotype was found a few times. This CDR3 is CASGLGEYNEQFF. DNA of the CDR3: TGTGCTAGTGGTTTGGGAGAGTACAATGAGCAGTTCTTC. This chain joins TRBV12-5 and TRBJ2-1, with D hard to call. This CDR3 has 13 residues. The V end was cut by 1 base, the J end by 4 bases, with 5 bases between. Germline V lookup: CDR1 LGHNT, CDR2 FRNRAP.

CDR3 coding DNA: TGTGCCAGCAGCTTAGCAGGGAGAGACGAGACCCAGTACTTC. Encoded protein: CASSLAGRDETQYF. The chain has TRBV11-2 and TRBJ2-5; D tentatively reads TRBD1 or TRBD2 (5 bases each). The V gene lost 1 base and the J gene lost 5 bases, with 11 bases spanning the gap. This CDR3 has 14 amino acids. CDR1 and CDR2 (germline): SGHAT, FQNNGV.

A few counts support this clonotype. The CDR3, as DNA: TGCAGCGTAGGAGGGGCAGTGGCAGATACGCAGTATTTT. Its translation is CSVGGAVADTQYF. This chain connects TRBV29-1 to TRBJ2-3; D possibly corresponds to TRBD2 (6 bases). This CDR3 spans 13 amino acids. With 6 bases removed from V and 4 bases from J, the gap between germline ends came to 14 bases. Germline lookup yields CDR1 SQVTM and CDR2 ANQGSEA.

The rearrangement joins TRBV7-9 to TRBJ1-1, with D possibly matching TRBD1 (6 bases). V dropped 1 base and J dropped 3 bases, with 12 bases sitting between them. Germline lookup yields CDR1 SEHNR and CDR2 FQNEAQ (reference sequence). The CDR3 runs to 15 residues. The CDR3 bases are TGTGCCAGCAGCTTAGGCAGGGGAAGGGACACTGAAGCTTTCTTT. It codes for CASSLGRGRDTEAFF.

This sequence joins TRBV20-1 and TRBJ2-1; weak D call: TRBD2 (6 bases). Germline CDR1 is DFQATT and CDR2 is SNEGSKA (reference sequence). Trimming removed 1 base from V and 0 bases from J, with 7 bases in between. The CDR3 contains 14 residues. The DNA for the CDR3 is TGCAGTGCTAGAGGGGGGGTCTCCTACAATGAGCAGTTCTTC. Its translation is CSARGGVSYNEQFF.

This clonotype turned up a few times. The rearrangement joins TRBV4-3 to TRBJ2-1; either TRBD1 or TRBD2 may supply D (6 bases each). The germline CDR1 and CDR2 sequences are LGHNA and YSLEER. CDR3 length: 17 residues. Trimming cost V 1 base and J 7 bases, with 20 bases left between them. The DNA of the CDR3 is TGCGCCAGCAGCCAAGGACGACTAGGGGGGATCCCTAATGAGCAGTTCTTC. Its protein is CASSQGRLGGIPNEQFF.

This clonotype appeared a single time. The CDR3 DNA follows: TGTGCCAGCAGTGAAGGGGTTCGCAAAGAGACCCAGTACTTC. This sequence encodes CASSEGVRKETQYF. The rearrangement joins TRBV7-6 to TRBJ2-5; D might be TRBD1 (5 bases). Germline CDR1 SGHVS, CDR2 FNYEAQ. The CDR3 has 14 amino acids. Between the trimmed V and J ends, which lost 6 bases and 3 bases, there was a span of 14 bases. The full variable domain, with the rest looked up from reference TRBV7-6 and TRBJ2-5, is GAGVSQSPRYKVTKRGQDVALRCDPISGHVSLYWYRQALGQGPEFLTYFNYEAQQDKSGLPNDRFSAERPEGSISTLTIQRTEQRDSAMYRCASSEGVRKETQYFGPGTRLLVL.

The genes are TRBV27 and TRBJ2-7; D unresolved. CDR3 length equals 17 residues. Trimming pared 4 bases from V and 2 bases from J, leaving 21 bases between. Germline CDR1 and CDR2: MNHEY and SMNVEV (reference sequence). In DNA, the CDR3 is TGTGCCAGCAGTTATCGGTTTCGGGCAGGAGAAGCCTACGAGCAGTACTTC. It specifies CASSYRFRAGEAYEQYF.

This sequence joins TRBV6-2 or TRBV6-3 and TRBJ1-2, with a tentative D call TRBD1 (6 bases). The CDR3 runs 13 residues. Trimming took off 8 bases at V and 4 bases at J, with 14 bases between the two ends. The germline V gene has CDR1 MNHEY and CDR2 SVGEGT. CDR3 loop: CASGSGGGYGYTF. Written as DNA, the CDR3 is TGTGCCAGCGGCTCCGGGGGCGGCTATGGCTACACCTTC.